This T cell receptor (beta chain) was identified during a study of CXCR3-negative and CXCR3-positive naive CD8 T cells. Whole-study context: Some 150 million TRB reads were obtained in total, which works out to about 1.5 +/- 0.3 million per library. Study results and limitations: Memory cells diverged, while naive CXCR3-positive and CXCR3-negative cells had similar TRBV-TRBJ usage.

Germline V gene sequence: CDR1 LGHDT, CDR2 YNNKEL (reference sequence). The CDR3 sequence is 15 residues long. Concerning this clonotype: Its antigen is undetermined.

The study sorted every CD8+ T cell subset in triplicate at approximately 300,000 cells each. Through 5' RACE with UMI labels, the TRB cDNA libraries were prepared. Each CDR3 protein gets one entry in TCRdb, which reprocessed the 5' RACE reads and gives no DNA. Here the sample table reports about 90,000 distinct CDR3 sequences. The chain employs TRBV3-1 and TRBJ2-7; TCRdb's D gene call, TRBD1, goes unchecked for lack of DNA. The sequencing input was naive CXCR3- CD8+ T cells from blood. Subset: CD45RO-CCR7+CD27+CD95- naive CD8+ T cells lacking CXCR3 (TNR3-). The source is a human donor in good health. Some clones in this sample may be carry-over from other donors' samples. The CDR3 loop is CASSTGTPGSYEQYF.